Following are 24 T cell receptor beta chains from one sample sequenced in a study of T-cell memory formation after mild COVID-19. One entry per CDR3 protein results from TCRdb running MiXCR on the 5' RACE reads. The sample gives about 390,000 distinct CDR3 sequences, about 21% of which show up once; 9.5% to 15% is in the top ten. Sequenced sample: PBMCs or a T cell subset sorted from them (not recorded which). The receptors originated from an adult woman who had mild COVID-19 (a few samples of this study predate the infection). Cell type and time point are not known.

The V call is TRBV12-3 or TRBV12-4, the J call TRBJ2-1; 8 bases agree with TRBD1. J gave up 2 bases and V 3 bases, and 6 bases lay outside the gene matches. The length of the CDR3 is 16 residues. CDR3 sequence: CASSFADRVTYNEQFF. The CDR3 region has the DNA TGTGCCAGCAGTTTCGCGGACAGGGTAACCTACAATGAGCAGTTCTTC.

V and J are TRBV5-1 and TRBJ1-6, with 8 positions matching TRBD1. This CDR3 has 15 residues. The V gene end was trimmed by 0 bases and the J gene end by 9 bases; junction bases not matched to a gene: 5. The germline gives CDR1 SGHRS, CDR2 YFSETQ. The DNA of the CDR3 is TGCGCCAGCAGCTTGGCCGGCAGGGGGCGTTCACCCCTCCACTTT. It specifies CASSLAGRGRSPLHF. Using reference TRBV5-1 and TRBJ1-6 for the parts outside the CDR3, the full variable domain is KAGVTQTPRYLIKTRGQQVTLSCSPISGHRSVSWYQQTPGQGLQFLFEYFSETQRNKGNFPGRFSGRQFSNSRSEMNVSTLELGDSALYLCASSLAGRGRSPLHFGNGTRLTVT.

This clonotype was picked up many times. The chain carries TRBV4-3 and TRBJ2-1; D is uncertain. This CDR3 spans 11 amino acids. The germline gives CDR1 LGHNA, CDR2 YSLEER. The V end was cut by 2 bases, the J end by 7 bases, with 3 bases between. The CDR3 is CASSQWNEQFF. The CDR3 DNA follows: TGCGCCAGCAGCCAATGGAATGAGCAGTTCTTC.

This clonotype has at least ten counts. J is TRBJ1-1 and V is TRBV5-1, with D perhaps TRBD1 (5 bases). The germline gives CDR1 SGHRS, CDR2 YFSETQ. V was cut by 4 bases and J by 1 base, with 11 bases left in between. This CDR3 is built from 14 residues. DNA for the CDR3: TGCGCCAGCAGCGGGGGACGGACGAACACTGAAGCTTTCTTT. Protein sequence: CASSGGRTNTEAFF.

The chain employs TRBV5-1 and TRBJ2-2; D uncertain. Trimming removed 2 bases from V and 1 base from J, with 9 bases in between. The CDR3 runs 15 residues. Germline loops: CDR1 SGHRS, CDR2 YFSETQ. The CDR3 bases are TGCGCCAGCAGCTTAGGCCAGATGAACACCGGGGAGCTGTTTTTT. Protein product: CASSLGQMNTGELFF.

The chain joins TRBV3-1 to TRBJ2-2, with D perhaps assigned TRBD1 or TRBD2 (5 bases each). Germline V gives CDR1 LGHDT, CDR2 YNNKEL (reference sequence). CDR3 length equals 14 residues. The germline V and J ends were trimmed by 4 bases and 6 bases, with 12 bases remaining between them. The CDR3 DNA follows: TGTGCCAGCAGCCTCGGGACCAGGGCCGGGGAGCTGTTTTTT. Protein: CASSLGTRAGELFF.

This clonotype was seen many times. The V and J genes are TRBV6-5 and TRBJ2-7; D is uncertain. V lost 0 bases and J lost 4, with 7 bases in between. The germline CDR1 and CDR2 sequences are MNHEY and SVGAGI. This CDR3 is built from 13 residues. The CDR3 DNA is TGTGCCAGCAGTTACTCGACCGGGTACGAGCAGTACTTC. Its translation is CASSYSTGYEQYF.

The chain carries TRBV2 and TRBJ2-2; 7 bases map to TRBD1. This CDR3 is built from 14 residues. Trimming at V came to 6 bases and at J to 1 base, leaving 2 bases not matched to a gene. Per the germline V gene, CDR1 is SNHLY and CDR2 is FYNNEI. CDR3 in DNA: TGTGCCAGCAGGGGGACAGTGAACACCGGGGAGCTGTTTTTT. The encoded protein is CASRGTVNTGELFF.

There are a few counts of this clonotype. The CDR3: CASSFVPEKLFF. The CDR3 region has the DNA TGTGCCAGCAGTTTCGTTCCTGAAAAACTGTTTTTT. This rearrangement joins TRBV12-3 or TRBV12-4 to TRBJ1-4, with D uncertain. The V end was cut by 3 bases, the J end by 7 bases, with 6 bases between. This CDR3 has 12 amino acids.

The chain carries TRBV27 and TRBJ2-3; TRBD2 matches 8 bases. V gave up 5 bases and J gave up 5 bases; unmatched junction bases: 18. This CDR3 contains 18 residues. Germline lookup yields CDR1 MNHEY and CDR2 SMNVEV (reference sequence). The CDR3: CASSPFGGGALGGDTQYF. The CDR3 coding sequence is TGTGCCAGCAGTCCCTTCGGGGGGGGCGCGTTGGGGGGAGATACGCAGTATTTT.

In its sample, this clonotype was seen a few times. The CDR3, as DNA: TGTGCCGTTGGGTGGACTAGCGGGCAAGAGACCCAGTACTTC. Translated: CAVGWTSGQETQYF. V gene TRBV27 combines with J gene TRBJ2-5; 11 nucleotides agree with TRBD2. V shed 11 bases, J shed 2 bases, and the junction held 7 bases outside the gene matches. The germline V gene encodes CDR1 MNHEY and CDR2 SMNVEV (reference sequence). This CDR3 contains 14 residues.

This clonotype came up a few times. The CDR3 DNA reads as TGTGCCAGCCGACAAGGGGGGAGGGCCTCGAGAGATACGCAGTATTTT. Amino acid sequence: CASRQGGRASRDTQYF. V and J are TRBV4-2 and TRBJ2-3; a weak D match, TRBD2 (7 bases). From germline, CDR1 is LGHNA and CDR2 YNFKEQ. The CDR3 length is 16 residues. V was clipped by 8 bases and J by 5 bases, with 23 bases between them.

This clonotype has more than one count but fewer than ten. The chain has TRBV7-2 and TRBJ1-5; 12 bases match TRBD1. The germline gives CDR1 SGHTA, CDR2 FQGNSA. This CDR3 is built from 17 residues. The trim removed 4 bases at V and 3 bases at J, leaving 7 bases unmatched. The CDR3 sequence is CASSSGQGASTNQPQHF. The CDR3, as DNA: TGTGCCAGCAGCTCGGGACAGGGGGCCTCAACCAATCAGCCCCAGCATTTT. Full variable domain (remainder filled in from reference TRBV7-2 and TRBJ1-5): GAGVSQSPSNKVTEKGKDVELRCDPISGHTALYWYRQSLGQGLEFLIYFQGNSAPDKSGLPSDRFSAERTGGSVSTLTIQRTQQEDSAVYLCASSSGQGASTNQPQHFGDGTRLSIL.

In this sample, this clonotype turned up a few times. The chain links TRBV12-3 or TRBV12-4 to TRBJ2-1, with D unresolved. V was clipped by 1 base and J by 10 bases, with 8 bases between them. The CDR3 sequence is 12 residues long. CDR3 bases: TGTGCCAGCAGTTTAGGGTTCCGGGAGCAGTTCTTC. This sequence encodes CASSLGFREQFF.

The V gene is TRBV12-3 or TRBV12-4, the J gene TRBJ1-2, with D possibly matching TRBD1 (5 bases). Trimming left V 2 bases short and J 4 bases short, with 11 bases between. CDR3 length: 14 amino acids. CDR3 in amino acids: CASSLSSGSYGYTF. The CDR3 DNA reads TGTGCCAGCAGTTTAAGTTCAGGGAGCTATGGCTACACCTTC.

This chain links TRBV3-1 with TRBJ1-6, with D possibly being TRBD1 (6 bases). Germline CDR1 is LGHDT and CDR2 is YNNKEL (reference sequence). Trimming took 1 base from V and 6 from J, leaving 13 bases between them. This CDR3 has 16 residues. The CDR3 coding sequence is TGTGCCAGCAGCCAAGGCTCTGACAGGCGTAATTCACCCCTCCACTTT. It specifies CASSQGSDRRNSPLHF.

The table lists this clonotype with a few counts. This chain connects TRBV13 to TRBJ2-1; 8 bases fit TRBD2. The ends lost 6 bases at V and 10 bases at J; junction bases unmatched: 11. Germline V gene data show CDR1 as PRHDT and CDR2 as FYEKMQ (reference sequence). The CDR3 runs 14 residues. The DNA of the CDR3 is TGTGCCAGCAGGCTCCCGGTAGCGGGGACGGAGCAGTTCTTC. This codes for CASRLPVAGTEQFF.

V is TRBV12-3 or TRBV12-4 and J is TRBJ2-7; either TRBD1 or TRBD2 may fit D (6 bases each). The CDR3 is 15 amino acids. Trimming cost V 7 bases and J 2 bases, with 18 bases left between them. CDR3 sequence reads: CASTNGGRRTYEQYF. CDR3 DNA sequence: TGTGCCAGCACCAATGGGGGGCGGCGGACCTACGAGCAGTACTTC.

The table lists this clonotype with a few counts. The chain has TRBV5-1 and TRBJ2-7, with TRBD1 as a possible D gene (5 bases). Germline V lookup: CDR1 SGHRS, CDR2 YFSETQ. V was clipped by 4 bases and J by 5 bases, with 28 bases between them. There are 18 residues in the CDR3. CDR3 coding DNA: TGCGCCAGCAGCCATCCCGTAGGGGTGGTTGGGGCAGTGGACGAGCAGTACTTC. This encodes CASSHPVGVVGAVDEQYF.

The V gene is TRBV12-3 or TRBV12-4, the J gene TRBJ2-7; maybe TRBD2 (6 bases). The CDR3 runs to 13 residues. The ends were cut back, 3 bases at V and 6 bases at J, with 12 bases in the middle. Here the CDR3 reads CASSFEAGGEQYF. The CDR3 DNA is TGTGCCAGCAGTTTTGAGGCCGGGGGCGAGCAGTACTTC.

This clonotype has only a few counts. The rearrangement links TRBV25-1 to TRBJ2-7; D remains unclear. Germline CDR1 MGHDK, CDR2 SYGVNS. V lost 4 bases to trimming and J lost 3 bases, with 13 bases between them. The CDR3 is made up of 14 amino acids. DNA of the CDR3: TGTGCCAGCAGTGGAGTGGGTGGCAGCTACGAGCAGTACTTC. Encoded protein: CASSGVGGSYEQYF.

The V and J genes are TRBV4-1 and TRBJ2-7; TRBD2 matches at 9 bases. This CDR3 spans 15 amino acids. After removal of 3 bases from V and 2 bases from J, the junction contained 5 bases not matched to a gene. The germline gives CDR1 MGHRA, CDR2 YSYEKL. This CDR3 is CASSHPTSGTYEQYF. CDR3 nucleotides: TGCGCCAGCAGCCACCCGACTAGCGGAACCTACGAGCAGTACTTC.

The rearrangement uses TRBV24-1 and TRBJ2-1; possibly TRBD1 or TRBD2 for D (5 bases each). The CDR3 sequence is 16 residues long. V lost 3 bases and J lost 6, with 17 bases in between. Germline CDR1 and CDR2: KGHDR and SFDVKD. The CDR3 reads CATSDRRGTGFNEQFF. The CDR3 nucleotides read TGTGCCACCAGTGATAGGAGAGGGACGGGTTTCAATGAGCAGTTCTTC.

This clonotype has only a few counts. The rearrangement links TRBV5-1 to TRBJ1-1, with 7 bases matching TRBD1. With 0 bases clipped from V and 4 bases from J, the junction kept 6 bases outside the gene matches. The germline CDR1 and CDR2 sequences are SGHRS and YFSETQ. The CDR3 extends over 15 amino acids. This CDR3 reads CASSLGQGYRTEAFF. DNA for the CDR3: TGCGCCAGCAGCTTGGGACAGGGATATCGCACTGAAGCTTTCTTT.